This entry lists 11 T cell receptor beta chains sequenced from one sample in a study of control samples from healthy donors and cancer patients. Clones were sequenced by immunoSEQ multiplex PCR, and TCRdb holds only the in-frame ones, with some missing. The sample carries a few hundred thousand clones, 80% to 95% recorded once. Sequencing input: PBMCs. These receptors came from a man aged 35 to 55 with head and neck cancer.

The chain couples TRBV11-2 to TRBJ2-5; 9 bases align to TRBD2. Losses at the gene ends were 6 bases for V and 5 bases for J; bases not matched to a gene: 7. The CDR3 extends over 14 amino acids. Germline V lookup: CDR1 SGHAT, CDR2 FQNNGV. CDR3 sequence reads: CASRYIAGVETQYF. In nucleotides, the CDR3 is TGTGCCAGCAGATATATAGCGGGGGTTGAGACCCAGTACTTC.

The chain combines TRBV7-8 with TRBJ2-3; D is perhaps TRBD1 (7 bases). V was cut by 3 bases and J by 3 bases, with 19 bases left in between. This CDR3 comprises 17 residues. The germline V gene encodes CDR1 SGHVS and CDR2 FQNEAQ. The CDR3 sequence: CASSLYNPGGSTDTQYF. CDR3 DNA sequence: TGTGCCAGCAGCTTGTACAATCCAGGGGGGAGTACAGATACGCAGTATTTT.

This clone occurred once. For the CDR3, the DNA is TGTGCCAGCTCACTTTCCGGGACTAGCACAAGTGGGGAGCAGTTCTTC. Amino acids: CASSLSGTSTSGEQFF. The chain uses TRBV18 and TRBJ2-1, with TRBD2 matching 9 bases. The germline V gene encodes CDR1 KGHSH and CDR2 LQKENI. Trimming cost V 4 bases and J 10 bases; bases outside gene matches: 14. The CDR3 consists of 16 residues.

The genes are TRBV5-4 and TRBJ1-5; no definite D call. This CDR3 has 15 amino acids. The V and J ends lost 0 bases and 4 bases respectively, with 11 bases between them. From germline, CDR1 is SGHNT and CDR2 YYREEE (reference sequence). The CDR3 loop reads CASSLDLGENQPQHF. CDR3 bases: TGTGCCAGCAGCTTGGACTTAGGCGAGAATCAGCCCCAGCATTTT.

The chain couples TRBV27 to TRBJ2-2, with a possible D match to TRBD2 (5 bases). CDR1 and CDR2 from the germline V gene are MNHEY and SMNVEV (reference sequence). Trimming removed 6 bases from V and 3 bases from J, with 11 bases in between. The CDR3 runs 14 residues. Written as DNA, the CDR3 is TGTGCCAGCAGCCTCCGGACTGACACCGGGGAGCTGTTTTTT. Its protein product is CASSLRTDTGELFF.

The rearrangement uses TRBV5-6 and TRBJ1-3; tentatively, D is TRBD1 (6 bases). This CDR3 spans 15 amino acids. Trimming cost V 0 bases and J 2 bases, with 9 bases left between them. CDR1 and CDR2 from the germline V gene are SGHDT and YYEEEE. The CDR3 loop reads CASSLVDSPGNTIYF. The CDR3, as DNA: TGTGCCAGCAGCTTGGTGGACAGCCCTGGAAACACCATATATTTT.

This clone was seen only once. V usage is TRBV5-1 and J usage is TRBJ1-1, with D hard to call. V was clipped by 0 bases and J by 3 bases, with 12 bases between them. This CDR3 has 15 residues. Germline CDR1 SGHRS, CDR2 YFSETQ. The CDR3 DNA reads TGCGCCAGCAGCTTGGACTCCTCAAGGGACACTGAAGCTTTCTTT. Translated: CASSLDSSRDTEAFF.

The V call is TRBV6-5, the J call TRBJ2-3, with TRBD1 matching 7 bases. J gave up 0 bases and V 5 bases, and 5 bases lay outside the gene matches. The CDR3 runs to 15 residues. Germline-derived CDR1 and CDR2 are MNHEY and SVGAGI. The DNA of the CDR3 is TGTGCCAGCAGTCTGGGACAGACTAGCACAGATACGCAGTATTTT. This translates into CASSLGQTSTDTQYF.

V gene TRBV5-4 combines with J gene TRBJ2-2, with TRBD1 matching over 12 bases. This CDR3 is built from 16 residues. Trimming removed 4 bases from V and 8 bases from J; junction bases left unmatched: 9. Germline CDR1 SGHNT, CDR2 YYREEE (reference sequence). The CDR3 sequence is CASSRGQGAKSGELFF. The CDR3 coding sequence is TGTGCCAGCAGCCGGGGACAGGGGGCCAAATCAGGGGAGCTGTTTTTT.

This rearrangement joins TRBV11-2 to TRBJ1-2; D perhaps matches TRBD1 (6 bases). CDR3 size: 16 residues. Trimming took off 5 bases at V and 0 bases at J, with 16 bases between the two ends. Germline CDR1 SGHAT, CDR2 FQNNGV. In DNA, the CDR3 is TGTGCCAGCAGCCTTACACCTCGACAGGCTAACTATGGCTACACCTTC. Protein sequence: CASSLTPRQANYGYTF.

This clone is a singleton in its sample. This sequence joins TRBV25-1 and TRBJ1-2; D gene ambiguous. The germline CDR1 and CDR2 sequences are MGHDK and SYGVNS. The CDR3 has 16 amino acids. V lost 3 bases, J lost 7 bases, and 21 bases lay in between. CDR3 amino acids: CASSDSGGGWEAGYTF. The CDR3 nucleotides are TGTGCCAGCAGTGATTCAGGAGGAGGGTGGGAGGCTGGCTACACCTTC.